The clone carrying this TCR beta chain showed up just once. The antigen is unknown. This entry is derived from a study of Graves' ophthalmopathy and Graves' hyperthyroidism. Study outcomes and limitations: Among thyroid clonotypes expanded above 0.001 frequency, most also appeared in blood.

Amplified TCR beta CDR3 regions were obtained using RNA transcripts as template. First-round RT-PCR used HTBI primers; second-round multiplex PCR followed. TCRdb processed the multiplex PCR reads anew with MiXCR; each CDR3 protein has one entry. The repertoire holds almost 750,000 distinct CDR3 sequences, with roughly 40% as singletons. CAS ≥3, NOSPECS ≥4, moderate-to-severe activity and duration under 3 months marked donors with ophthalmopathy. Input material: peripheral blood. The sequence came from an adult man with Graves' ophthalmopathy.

CDR3 DNA: TGTGCCAGCAGTGATGAGGAGGAGCAGTTCTTC. Encoded protein: CASSDEEEQFF. The chain joins TRBV2 to TRBJ2-5; no clear D gene. The DNA end is more similar to TRBJ2-1, so the J call may be wrong. The germline gives CDR1 SNHLY, CDR2 FYNNEI. The CDR3 has 11 residues.